The 17 T cell receptor beta chains below were found in one sample sequenced in a study of Graves' ophthalmopathy and Graves' hyperthyroidism. Amplification of TCR beta CDR3 regions used RNA transcripts. First-round RT-PCR with HTBI primers preceded a second-round multiplex PCR. TCRdb reprocessed the multiplex PCR reads via MiXCR and lists one record per CDR3 protein. Among some 400,000 distinct CDR3 sequences listed, approximately 16% were seen once. Sequences were obtained from peripheral blood. The receptors originated from a young woman with Graves' ophthalmopathy.

This chain joins TRBV7-2 and TRBJ2-5, with TRBD1 matching over 8 bases. Germline trimming cut 5 bases from V and 6 bases from J; bases unmatched to any gene: 11. CDR3 length: 15 residues. CDR1 and CDR2 (germline): SGHTA, FQGNSA. The DNA for the CDR3 is TGTGCCAGCAGCCCCGAACCAGGGGGCGCAAAGACCCAGTACTTC. Translating gives CASSPEPGGAKTQYF.

This clonotype was counted ten times or more. V usage is TRBV4-3 and J usage is TRBJ2-7; 9 nucleotides align to TRBD2. Unmatched junction bases numbered 6, after V lost 4 bases and J lost 5 bases. The CDR3 contains 14 residues. Germline V lookup: CDR1 LGHNA, CDR2 YSLEER. CDR3 amino acids: CASSRMRGGNEQYF. CDR3 bases: TGCGCCAGCAGCCGTATGCGGGGGGGTAACGAGCAGTACTTC.

In its sample, this clonotype was seen many times. The chain carries TRBV2 and TRBJ2-7, with unresolved D. V was shortened by 7 bases and J by 6 bases, with 13 bases between the two germline ends. Germline V gene sequence: CDR1 SNHLY, CDR2 FYNNEI. CDR3 length: 12 residues. In DNA form, the CDR3 reads TGTGCCAGCAAAACGCAACTCGCCGAGCAGTACTTC. It yields the protein CASKTQLAEQYF.

This clonotype has at least ten counts. V gene TRBV11-1 combines with J gene TRBJ1-1; D perhaps matches TRBD1 (5 bases). The CDR3 is 13 residues long. The V and J ends lost 7 bases and 8 bases respectively, with 17 bases between them. Germline V gene data show CDR1 as SGHAT and CDR2 as FQDESV (reference sequence). The CDR3 sequence: CASTPRENREAFF. The CDR3 nucleotides are TGTGCCAGCACCCCTCGGGAAAACAGGGAAGCTTTCTTT.

Worth noting for this clonotype: This CDR3 fails to terminate in the conserved phenylalanine or tryptophan, so it likely reflects a read error. The DNA is omitted, as the CDR3 cannot be located on it reliably, and the CDR3 follows TCRdb's listing. The chain links TRBV6-2 or TRBV6-3 to TRBJ2-6; the tabulated D call, TRBD2, remains unverified against the DNA. Germline V lookup: CDR1 MNHEY, CDR2 SVGEGT. The CDR3 numbers 8 amino acids, ends counted. The CDR3 is CASSGRSG.

This clonotype was counted at least ten times. V usage is TRBV4-1 and J usage is TRBJ2-2; tentatively, D is TRBD2 (6 bases). The CDR3 runs to 16 residues. V lost 0 bases and J lost 7, with 15 bases in between. In germline, CDR1 is MGHRA, CDR2 YSYEKL. CDR3 DNA sequence: TGCGCCAGCAGCCAAGATCATCGGGGGTTGGACGGGGAGCTGTTTTTT. Its protein is CASSQDHRGLDGELFF.

This clonotype has at least ten counts. The chain has TRBV10-3 and TRBJ1-1; D is unresolved. Between the trimmed V and J ends, which lost 0 bases and 2 bases, there was a span of 7 bases. This CDR3 has 14 amino acids. The germline gives CDR1 ENHRY, CDR2 SYGVKD. The CDR3 is CAISESLRNTEAFF. The CDR3 DNA follows: TGTGCCATCAGTGAGTCTCTCCGAAACACTGAAGCTTTCTTT.

This clonotype was picked up many times. This sequence joins TRBV15 and TRBJ2-2, with D possibly being TRBD1 (5 bases). CDR3 length: 16 amino acids. V shed 0 bases and J shed 5 bases, with 13 bases lying between them. Per the germline V gene, CDR1 is LNHNV and CDR2 is YYDKDF (reference sequence). CDR3 bases: TGTGCCACCAGCAGAGATCCCCAGGGTAGAACCGGGGAGCTGTTTTTT. This translates into CATSRDPQGRTGELFF.

Ten or more counts support this clonotype. The gene calls are TRBV24-1 and TRBJ2-5; weak D call: TRBD2 (6 bases). The CDR3 consists of 17 residues. Germline lookup yields CDR1 KGHDR and CDR2 SFDVKD. Trimming stripped 2 bases from V and 5 bases from J, with 20 bases between. In DNA, the CDR3 is TGTGCCACCAGTGATTCCAGACGGGCGGGGAGCAGGGAGACCCAGTACTTC. This sequence encodes CATSDSRRAGSRETQYF.

V usage is TRBV2 and J usage is TRBJ1-5; 7 nucleotides agree with TRBD1. The CDR3 sequence is 17 residues long. Trimming at V came to 4 bases and at J to 4 bases, leaving 13 bases not matched to a gene. Per germline, CDR1 SNHLY and CDR2 FYNNEI. CDR3 region: CASSGDVDRVGNQPQHF. CDR3 in DNA: TGTGCCAGCAGTGGTGACGTCGACAGGGTAGGGAATCAGCCCCAGCATTTT.

This sequence joins TRBV2 and TRBJ1-1; D gene uncertain. This CDR3 is built from 12 residues. Trimming took off 7 bases at V and 5 bases at J, with 11 bases between the two ends. Germline V gives CDR1 SNHLY, CDR2 FYNNEI. The CDR3 DNA follows: TGTGCCAGCAACAAACGGGTAACTGAAGCTTTCTTT. It translates to CASNKRVTEAFF.

This clonotype has a count of ten or more. The genes are TRBV6-1 and TRBJ1-5; 9 bases agree with TRBD1. J was trimmed by 4 bases and V by 6 bases; bases with no gene match: 4. The CDR3 length is 14 residues. Looked up from germline, CDR1 is MNHNS and CDR2 is SASEGT. The CDR3 DNA reads as TGTGCCAGCAGAGGGACAGGGAAGAATCAGCCCCAGCATTTT. It translates to CASRGTGKNQPQHF.

This clonotype has a count of ten or more. The V call is TRBV7-3, the J call TRBJ1-1, with D possibly matching TRBD1 (5 bases). Germline CDR1 is SGHTA and CDR2 is FQGTGA. The CDR3 consists of 16 residues. The germline V and J ends were trimmed by 5 bases and 0 bases, with 16 bases remaining between them. The CDR3 loop is CASSRGQGIMNTEAFF. CDR3 DNA sequence: TGTGCCAGCAGCCGCGGACAAGGGATAATGAACACTGAAGCTTTCTTT.

This clonotype appeared many times. This sequence joins TRBV4-3 and TRBJ2-7; TRBD1 might be the D (5 bases). Between the trimmed V and J ends, which lost 0 bases and 4 bases, there was a span of 13 bases. CDR1 and CDR2 (germline): LGHNA, YSLEER. This CDR3 has 15 residues. CDR3 DNA sequence: TGCGCCAGCAGCCAAGATCGAGATACAGGTTACGAGCAGTACTTC. Protein sequence: CASSQDRDTGYEQYF.

Many counts were recorded for this clonotype. This rearrangement joins TRBV6-5 to TRBJ2-7; TRBD1 is a possible D gene (5 bases). With 0 bases removed from V and 0 bases from J, the gap between germline ends came to 15 bases. This CDR3 has 17 amino acids. The germline gives CDR1 MNHEY, CDR2 SVGAGI. The CDR3 sequence: CASSYSSLSGPSYEQYF. For the CDR3, the DNA is TGTGCCAGCAGTTACTCATCATTGTCAGGGCCCTCCTACGAGCAGTACTTC.

V usage is TRBV28 and J usage is TRBJ1-5; 8 bases agree with TRBD1. Germline CDR1 and CDR2: MDHEN and SYDVKM. The V gene end was trimmed by 6 bases and the J gene end by 6 bases; junction bases not matched to a gene: 10. The CDR3 spans 15 residues. The CDR3 here is CASRSGGATTQPQHF. The DNA for the CDR3 is TGTGCCAGCAGATCAGGGGGCGCGACTACTCAGCCCCAGCATTTT. The full variable domain, its missing parts supplied by reference TRBV28 and TRBJ1-5, is DVKVTQSSRYLVKRTGEKVFLECVQDMDHENMFWYRQDPGLGLRLIYFSYDVKMKEKGDIPEGYSVSREKKERFSLILESASTNQTSMYLCASRSGGATTQPQHFGDGTRLSIL.

There are many counts of this clonotype. The CDR3 loop is CASRGQGYYGYTF. The CDR3 nucleotides are TGTGCCAGCAGGGGCCAGGGCTACTATGGCTACACCTTC. The chain combines TRBV9 with TRBJ1-2; D is possibly TRBD1 (5 bases). Per germline, CDR1 SGDLS and CDR2 YYNGEE. Trimming shortened V by 5 bases and J by 3 bases, and 11 bases separated the two germline ends. The CDR3 totals 13 residues.